This T cell receptor beta chain was recovered during a study of blood T cell repertoires in COVID-19. Data came from immunoSEQ multiplex PCR; TCRdb stores just in-frame clones and leaves some out. The data show approximately 100,000 clones, 75% to 90% seen once. Germline V gene data show CDR1 as SGDLS and CDR2 as YYNGEE. Trimming took off 0 bases at V and 6 bases at J, with 18 bases between the two ends. This CDR3 is 17 amino acids long. This receptor was obtained from a woman between 45 and 65 years old with acute or convalescent COVID-19. The chain couples TRBV9 to TRBJ2-2; no definite D call. Sequenced material: peripheral blood. The CDR3 DNA sequence: TGTGCCAGCAGCGTAGTTGGCAGCCGGGTTAGTGCCGGGGAGCTGTTTTTT. This encodes CASSVVGSRVSAGELFF.